What follows are 20 T cell receptor beta chains derived from one specimen sequenced in a study of blood T cell repertoires in COVID-19. Method: immunoSEQ multiplex PCR; TCRdb's copy keeps in-frame clones and lacks some. The sample lists about 35,000 clones, 82% occurring once. Sequences were obtained from peripheral blood. The receptors stem from a man older than 75 with active or convalescent COVID-19.

V gene TRBV19 combines with J gene TRBJ1-6, with 7 bases matching TRBD1. CDR3 length: 14 residues. The germline V gene encodes CDR1 LNHDA and CDR2 SQIVND (reference sequence). With V trimmed by 5 bases and J by 8 bases, 6 bases remained unmatched. Written as DNA, the CDR3 is TGTGCCAGTAGTGTGGACAGGACCCATTCACCCCTCCACTTT. It specifies CASSVDRTHSPLHF.

The chain uses TRBV19 and TRBJ2-1, with a possible D match to TRBD2 (6 bases). V lost 4 bases, J lost 0 bases, and 10 bases lay in between. The germline V gene encodes CDR1 LNHDA and CDR2 SQIVND (reference sequence). The CDR3 is 15 residues long. This CDR3 is CASSNRGSSYNEQFF. CDR3 DNA: TGTGCCAGTAGTAACCGGGGGTCCTCCTACAATGAGCAGTTCTTC.

This clone was detected only once. The gene calls are TRBV13 and TRBJ1-4; 12 nucleotides align to TRBD1. The V segment lost 2 bases and the J segment 8 bases; nucleotides outside the gene matches: 6. CDR3 length: 16 residues. The germline gives CDR1 PRHDT, CDR2 FYEKMQ (reference sequence). CDR3 DNA: TGTGCCAGCAGCTTAAGGGGACAGGGGGCGGTGGAAAAACTGTTTTTT. This encodes CASSLRGQGAVEKLFF.

CDR3 DNA sequence: TGTGCCAGCAGATACTTGGCGGGAGTGGACGGGGAGCTGTTTTTT. Protein sequence: CASRYLAGVDGELFF. V and J are TRBV27 and TRBJ2-2, with 7 bases fitting TRBD2. CDR1 is MNHEY, CDR2 SMNVEV, per germline (reference sequence). V shed 6 bases and J 7 bases; nucleotides not matched to a gene: 11. The CDR3 consists of 15 residues.

The V gene is TRBV2, the J gene TRBJ1-6, with D possibly TRBD1 on 5 matching bases. Germline assignment: CDR1 SNHLY and CDR2 FYNNEI. CDR3 length: 14 residues. The ends were cut back, 0 bases at V and 15 bases at J, with 15 bases in the middle. CDR3 region: CASSEALQGAHLHF. CDR3 coding DNA: TGTGCCAGCAGTGAAGCGCTTCAAGGGGCCCACCTCCACTTT.

J is TRBJ2-4 and V is TRBV14, with 9 bases that match TRBD1. This CDR3 comprises 14 residues. The V gene end was trimmed by 4 bases and the J gene end by 8 bases; junction bases not matched to a gene: 6. Looked up from germline, CDR1 is SGHDN and CDR2 is FVKESK. CDR3 nucleotide sequence: TGTGCCAGCAGCCGGGACAGGGCACAGGACATTCAGTACTTC. Translation gives CASSRDRAQDIQYF.

This clone has ten or more counts. The rearrangement links TRBV7-2 to TRBJ2-3; 8 bases are shared with TRBD1. The V gene end was trimmed by 3 bases and the J gene end by 6 bases; junction bases not matched to a gene: 8. The CDR3 loop spans 15 amino acids. Germline values: CDR1 SGHTA, CDR2 FQGNSA. The DNA for the CDR3 is TGTGCCAGCAGCTTCACAGGGGGGATAGGGGATACGCAGTATTTT. Translated: CASSFTGGIGDTQYF.

The rearrangement joins TRBV3-1 (or the pseudogene TRBV3-2) to TRBJ2-4; D is perhaps TRBD2 (5 bases). Germline V gene sequence: CDR1 LGHDT, CDR2 YNNKEL (reference sequence). This CDR3 region has 19 residues. The V end lost 0 bases, the J end lost 3 bases, and 21 bases lay between the germline ends. As DNA, the CDR3 is TGTGCCAGCAGCCAAGATCTCGCTAGCATCGGAGGTGGCAAAAACATTCAGTACTTC. Its translation is CASSQDLASIGGGKNIQYF.

The rearrangement links TRBV30 to TRBJ1-1, with D perhaps TRBD1 (6 bases). Between the trimmed V and J ends, which lost 4 bases and 3 bases, there was a span of 12 bases. The CDR3 spans 13 residues. Germline loops: CDR1 GTSNPN, CDR2 SVGIG (reference sequence). DNA of the CDR3: TGTGCCTGGAACCTTAACAGGGACACTGAAGCTTTCTTT. Translation gives CAWNLNRDTEAFF.

This clone is medium-sized in the sample. J is TRBJ1-1 and V is TRBV19; D unresolved. The germline V gene encodes CDR1 LNHDA and CDR2 SQIVND (reference sequence). V was cut by 7 bases and J by 4 bases, with 19 bases left in between. This CDR3 has 15 residues. The DNA of the CDR3 is TGTGCCAGTAACCCGCTACTCGGGTCGGCCACTGAAGCTTTCTTT. This translates into CASNPLLGSATEAFF.

This rearrangement joins TRBV3-1 (or the pseudogene TRBV3-2) to TRBJ2-7; D is possibly TRBD1 (6 bases). V was pared by 4 bases and J by 6 bases, with 13 bases between. The V gene's germline CDR1 is LGHDT and CDR2 YNNKEL (reference sequence). The CDR3 length is 13 residues. The CDR3 here is CASSLRQVTEQYF. The CDR3 bases are TGTGCCAGCAGCCTGAGACAGGTTACCGAGCAGTACTTC.

The chain carries TRBV19 and TRBJ1-2; 7 nucleotides align to TRBD1. Germline values: CDR1 LNHDA, CDR2 SQIVND (reference sequence). The length of the CDR3 is 15 residues. The trim removed 6 bases at V and 5 bases at J, leaving 12 bases unmatched. The CDR3 is CASRGEVEGAYGYTF. In DNA, the CDR3 is TGTGCCAGTAGGGGAGAGGTGGAGGGGGCTTATGGCTACACCTTC.

CDR3 sequence: CASSLEAGGGHEQFF. As DNA, the CDR3 is TGCGCCAGCAGCTTGGAGGCGGGAGGAGGTCATGAGCAGTTCTTC. The gene calls are TRBV5-1 and TRBJ2-1; 8 bases are a match to TRBD2. J lost 8 bases, V lost 0 bases, and 7 bases had no gene match. This CDR3 comprises 15 residues. The germline V gene encodes CDR1 SGHRS and CDR2 YFSETQ.

The chain couples TRBV4-3 to TRBJ1-4; unclear D gene. The CDR3 has 15 amino acids. The germline V gene has CDR1 LGHNA and CDR2 YSLEER. Trimming pared 0 bases from V and 0 bases from J, leaving 5 bases between. The CDR3 nucleotides read TGCGCCAGCAGCCAAGATATCGCAACTAATGAAAAACTGTTTTTT. It is translated as CASSQDIATNEKLFF.

The V gene is TRBV5-8, the J gene TRBJ2-5, with 11 nucleotides matching TRBD1. The CDR3 has 16 residues. Germline CDR1 is SGHTS and CDR2 is YDEGEE. The ends lost 4 bases at V and 5 bases at J; junction bases unmatched: 10. CDR3 nucleotides: TGTGCCAGCAGCACCGGGACAGGGGGTCGGAGGGAGACCCAGTACTTC. Protein: CASSTGTGGRRETQYF. The whole variable domain, remainder taken from reference TRBV5-8 and TRBJ2-5, is EAGVTQSPTHLIKTRGQQATLRCSPISGHTSVYWYQQALGLGLQFLLWYDEGEERNRGNFPPRFSGRQFPNYSSELNVNALELEDSALYLCASSTGTGGRRETQYFGPGTRLLVL.

V usage is TRBV6-5 and J usage is TRBJ1-5, with 7 nucleotides matching TRBD1. V lost 5 bases and J lost 5; bases outside the gene matches: 9. Germline CDR1 is MNHEY and CDR2 is SVGAGI. The CDR3 covers 15 residues. The CDR3 reads CASSHNQGDHQPQHF. Here the CDR3 DNA reads TGTGCCAGCAGTCACAATCAGGGGGATCATCAGCCCCAGCATTTT.

The chain couples TRBV6-6 to TRBJ1-3, with D uncertain. CDR3 length: 20 residues. Germline values: CDR1 MNHNY, CDR2 SVGAGI (reference sequence). Deletions cut 6 bases from V and 0 bases from J, with 27 bases between. CDR3 nucleotides: TGTGCCAGCAGCATCACCCCGACTCCAGCCCCGTTGAGCTCTGGAAACACCATATATTTT. This encodes CASSITPTPAPLSSGNTIYF.

CDR3 residues: CASSREQGATNEKLFF. The CDR3 bases are TGTGCCAGCAGCCGTGAACAGGGCGCAACTAATGAAAAACTGTTTTTT. The J gene is TRBJ1-4, the V gene TRBV4-2, with D perhaps TRBD1 (6 bases). Deletions cut 4 bases from V and 0 bases from J, with 12 bases between. CDR3 size: 16 residues. The germline CDR1 and CDR2 sequences are LGHNA and YNFKEQ.

The chain links TRBV2 to TRBJ1-5, with D maybe TRBD1 (6 bases). The CDR3 covers 14 residues. Trimming left V 8 bases short and J 4 bases short, with 15 bases between. In germline, CDR1 is SNHLY, CDR2 FYNNEI. CDR3 DNA sequence: TGTGCCAGCCAGGGGCTTCCCCGTAATCAGCCCCAGCATTTT. It translates to CASQGLPRNQPQHF.

This clone was observed a handful of times. The chain uses TRBV7-6 and TRBJ2-2, with D possibly TRBD1 on 5 matching bases. The CDR3 is 15 amino acids. Germline V gene sequence: CDR1 SGHVS, CDR2 FNYEAQ. Trimming cost V 11 bases and J 2 bases, with 18 bases left between them. The CDR3 region is CASTPSRANTGELFF. The CDR3 DNA reads TGTGCCTCCACCCCCTCCAGGGCCAACACCGGGGAGCTGTTTTTT.